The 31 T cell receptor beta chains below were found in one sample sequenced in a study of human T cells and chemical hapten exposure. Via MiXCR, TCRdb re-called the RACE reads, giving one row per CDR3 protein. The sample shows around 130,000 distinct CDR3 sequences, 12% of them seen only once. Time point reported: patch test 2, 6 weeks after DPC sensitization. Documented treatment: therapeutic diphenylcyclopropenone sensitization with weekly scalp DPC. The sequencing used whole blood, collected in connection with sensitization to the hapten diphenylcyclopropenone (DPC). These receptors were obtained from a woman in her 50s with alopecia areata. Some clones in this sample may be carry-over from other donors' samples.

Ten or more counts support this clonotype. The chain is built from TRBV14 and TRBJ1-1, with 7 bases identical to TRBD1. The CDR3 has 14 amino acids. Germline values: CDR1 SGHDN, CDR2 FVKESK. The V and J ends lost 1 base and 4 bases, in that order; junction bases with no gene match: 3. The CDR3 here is CASSQAHRGTEAFF. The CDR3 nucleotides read TGTGCCAGCAGCCAAGCCCACAGGGGCACTGAAGCTTTCTTT.

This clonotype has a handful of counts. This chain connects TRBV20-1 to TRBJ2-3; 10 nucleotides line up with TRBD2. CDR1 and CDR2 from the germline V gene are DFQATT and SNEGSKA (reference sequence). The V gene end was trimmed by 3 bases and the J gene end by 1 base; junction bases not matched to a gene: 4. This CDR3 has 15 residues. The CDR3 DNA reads TGCAGTGCTAGCATGGGGACTAGCGGCACAGATACGCAGTATTTT. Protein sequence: CSASMGTSGTDTQYF.

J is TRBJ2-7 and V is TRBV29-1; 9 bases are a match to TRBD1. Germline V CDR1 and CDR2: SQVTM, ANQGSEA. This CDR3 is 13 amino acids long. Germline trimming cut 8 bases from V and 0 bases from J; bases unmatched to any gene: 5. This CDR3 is CSTRQGVSYEQYF. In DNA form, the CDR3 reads TGCAGCACTAGACAGGGGGTCTCCTACGAGCAGTACTTC.

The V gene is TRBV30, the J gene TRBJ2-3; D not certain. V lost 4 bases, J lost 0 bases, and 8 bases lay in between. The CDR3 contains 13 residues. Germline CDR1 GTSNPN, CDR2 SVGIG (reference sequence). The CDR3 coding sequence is TGTGCCTGGACCCAAGCTAGCACAGATACGCAGTATTTT. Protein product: CAWTQASTDTQYF.

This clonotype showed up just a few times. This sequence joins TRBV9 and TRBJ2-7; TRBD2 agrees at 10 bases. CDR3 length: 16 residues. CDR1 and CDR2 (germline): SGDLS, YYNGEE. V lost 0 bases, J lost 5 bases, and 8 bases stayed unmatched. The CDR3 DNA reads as TGTGCCAGCAGCGTAGGCCCTAGCGGGAGAGGGAACGAGCAGTACTTC. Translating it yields CASSVGPSGRGNEQYF.

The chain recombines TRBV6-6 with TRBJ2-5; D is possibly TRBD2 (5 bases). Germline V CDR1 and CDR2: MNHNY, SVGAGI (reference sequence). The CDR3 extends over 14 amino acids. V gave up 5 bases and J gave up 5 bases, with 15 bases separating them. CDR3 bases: TGTGCCAGCAGTCCGACGGGGTCCAGTGAGACCCAGTACTTC. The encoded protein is CASSPTGSSETQYF.

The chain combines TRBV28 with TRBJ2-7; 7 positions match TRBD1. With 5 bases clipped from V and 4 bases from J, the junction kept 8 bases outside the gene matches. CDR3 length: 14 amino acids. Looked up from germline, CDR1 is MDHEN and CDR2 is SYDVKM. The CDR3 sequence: CASSPPGQLYEQYF. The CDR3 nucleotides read TGTGCCAGCAGTCCCCCGGGACAGCTTTACGAGCAGTACTTC.

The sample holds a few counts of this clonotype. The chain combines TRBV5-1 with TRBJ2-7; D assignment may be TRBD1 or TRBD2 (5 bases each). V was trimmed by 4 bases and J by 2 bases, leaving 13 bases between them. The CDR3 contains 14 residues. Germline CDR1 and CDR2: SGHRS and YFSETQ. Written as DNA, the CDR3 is TGCGCCAGCAGCGTTCCGGGACCAACCTACGAGCAGTACTTC. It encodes CASSVPGPTYEQYF.

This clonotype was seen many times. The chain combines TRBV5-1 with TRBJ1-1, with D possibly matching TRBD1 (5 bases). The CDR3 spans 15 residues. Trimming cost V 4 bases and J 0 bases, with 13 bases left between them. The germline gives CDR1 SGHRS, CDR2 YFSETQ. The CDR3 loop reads CASSGGTVMNTEAFF. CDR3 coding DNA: TGCGCCAGCAGCGGGGGGACGGTGATGAACACTGAAGCTTTCTTT.

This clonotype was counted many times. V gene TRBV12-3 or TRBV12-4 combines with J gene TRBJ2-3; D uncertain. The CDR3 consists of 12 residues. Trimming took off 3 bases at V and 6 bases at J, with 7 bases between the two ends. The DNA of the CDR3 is TGTGCCAGCAGTTTTAGGCCCGATACGCAGTATTTT. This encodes CASSFRPDTQYF.

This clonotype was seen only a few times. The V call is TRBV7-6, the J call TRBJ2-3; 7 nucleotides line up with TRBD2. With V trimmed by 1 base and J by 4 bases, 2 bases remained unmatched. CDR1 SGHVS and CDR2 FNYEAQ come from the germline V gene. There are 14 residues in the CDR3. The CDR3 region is CASSLGGSADTQYF. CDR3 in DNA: TGTGCCAGCAGCTTAGGCGGGAGTGCAGATACGCAGTATTTT.

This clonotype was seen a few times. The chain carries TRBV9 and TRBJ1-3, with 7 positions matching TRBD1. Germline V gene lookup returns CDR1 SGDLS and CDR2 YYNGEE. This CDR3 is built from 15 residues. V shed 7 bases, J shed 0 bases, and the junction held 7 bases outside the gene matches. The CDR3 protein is CASALGQSSGNTIYF. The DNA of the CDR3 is TGTGCCAGCGCCCTGGGACAGAGCTCTGGAAACACCATATATTTT.

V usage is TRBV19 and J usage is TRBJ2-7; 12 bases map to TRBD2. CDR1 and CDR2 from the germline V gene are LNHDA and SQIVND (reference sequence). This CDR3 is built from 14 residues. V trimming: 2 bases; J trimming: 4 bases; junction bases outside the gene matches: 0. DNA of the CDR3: TGTGCCAGTAGTATACTAGCGGGAGGGTACGAGCAGTACTTC. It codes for CASSILAGGYEQYF.

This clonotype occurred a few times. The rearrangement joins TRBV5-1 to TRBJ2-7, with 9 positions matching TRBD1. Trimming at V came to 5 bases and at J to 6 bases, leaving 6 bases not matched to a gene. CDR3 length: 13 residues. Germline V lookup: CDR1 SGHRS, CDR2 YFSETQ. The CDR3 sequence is CASRPGQGSEQYF. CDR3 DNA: TGCGCCAGCAGACCGGGACAGGGATCCGAGCAGTACTTC.

The CDR3 DNA follows: TGTGCCAGCAGTTTAAAGGACAGGGGATATTCACCCCTCCACTTT. It specifies CASSLKDRGYSPLHF. The gene calls are TRBV12-3 or TRBV12-4 and TRBJ1-6, with 9 bases that match TRBD1. This CDR3 contains 15 residues. The junction had 4 bases not matched to a gene; V was cut back by 2 bases and J by 8 bases.

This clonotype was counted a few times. CDR3 region: CSARGWGAHETQYF. The CDR3 nucleotides read TGCAGTGCTAGAGGATGGGGGGCGCATGAGACCCAGTACTTC. The chain carries TRBV20-1 and TRBJ2-5, with D possibly being TRBD1 or TRBD2 (6 bases each). The CDR3 totals 14 residues. The germline CDR1 and CDR2 sequences are DFQATT and SNEGSKA (reference sequence). Trimming stripped 1 base from V and 5 bases from J, with 14 bases between.

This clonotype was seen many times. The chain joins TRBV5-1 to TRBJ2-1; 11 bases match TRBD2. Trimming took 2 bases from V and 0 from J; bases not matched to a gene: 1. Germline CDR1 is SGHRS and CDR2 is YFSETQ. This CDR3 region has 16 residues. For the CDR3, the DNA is TGCGCCAGCAGCTTCACTAGCGGGAGCTCCTACAATGAGCAGTTCTTC. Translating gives CASSFTSGSSYNEQFF.

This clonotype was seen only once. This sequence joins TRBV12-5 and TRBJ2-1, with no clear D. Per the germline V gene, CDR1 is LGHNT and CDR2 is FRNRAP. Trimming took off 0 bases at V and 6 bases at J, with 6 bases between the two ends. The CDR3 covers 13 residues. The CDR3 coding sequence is TGTGCTAGTGGTTTGGTAGGTCGCAATGAGCAGTTCTTC. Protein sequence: CASGLVGRNEQFF. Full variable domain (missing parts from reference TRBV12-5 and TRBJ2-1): DARVTQTPRHKVTEMGQEVTMRCQPILGHNTVFWYRQTMMQGLELLAYFRNRAPLDDSGMPKDRFSAEMPDATLATLKIQPSEPRDSAVYFCASGLVGRNEQFFGPGTRLTVL.

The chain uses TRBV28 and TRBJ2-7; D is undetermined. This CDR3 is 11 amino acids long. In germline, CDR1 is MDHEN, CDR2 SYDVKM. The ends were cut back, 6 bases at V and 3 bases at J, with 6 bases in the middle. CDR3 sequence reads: CASSHRYEQYF. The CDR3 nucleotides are TGTGCCAGCAGCCACCGCTACGAGCAGTACTTC.

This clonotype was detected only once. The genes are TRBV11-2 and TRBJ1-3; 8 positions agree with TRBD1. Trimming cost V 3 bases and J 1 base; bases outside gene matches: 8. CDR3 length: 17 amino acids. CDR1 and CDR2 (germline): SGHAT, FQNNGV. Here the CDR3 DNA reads TGTGCCAGCAGCTTTTCACCGGACAGGGCTTCTGGAAACACCATATATTTT. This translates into CASSFSPDRASGNTIYF.

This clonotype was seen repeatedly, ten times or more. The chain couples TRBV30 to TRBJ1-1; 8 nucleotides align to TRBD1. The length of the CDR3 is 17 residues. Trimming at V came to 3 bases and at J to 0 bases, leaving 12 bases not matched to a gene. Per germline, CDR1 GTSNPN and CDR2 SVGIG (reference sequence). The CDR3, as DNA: TGTGCCTGGAGGGACACGGGGAGGGGACAGGTGAACACTGAAGCTTTCTTT. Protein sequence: CAWRDTGRGQVNTEAFF.

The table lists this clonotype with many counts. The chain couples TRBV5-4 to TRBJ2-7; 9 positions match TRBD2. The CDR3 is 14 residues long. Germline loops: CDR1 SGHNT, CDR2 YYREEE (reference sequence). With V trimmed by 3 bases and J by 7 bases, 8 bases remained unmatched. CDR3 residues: CASSSIAGVEEQYF. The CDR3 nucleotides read TGTGCCAGCAGCTCGATAGCGGGAGTGGAAGAGCAGTACTTC.

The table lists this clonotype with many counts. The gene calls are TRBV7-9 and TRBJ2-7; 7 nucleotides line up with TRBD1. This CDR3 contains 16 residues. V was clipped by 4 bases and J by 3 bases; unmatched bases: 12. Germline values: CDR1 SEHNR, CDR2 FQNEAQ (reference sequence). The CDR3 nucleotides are TGTGCCAGCAGCTCGCCTTCGAGAGGGGGCGTCTACGAGCAGTACTTC. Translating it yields CASSSPSRGGVYEQYF.

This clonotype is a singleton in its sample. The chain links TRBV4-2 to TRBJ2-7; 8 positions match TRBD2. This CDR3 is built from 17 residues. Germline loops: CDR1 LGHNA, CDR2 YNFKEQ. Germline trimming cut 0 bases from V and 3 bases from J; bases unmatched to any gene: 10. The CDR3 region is CASSQEWAGGRYYEQYF. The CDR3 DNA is TGTGCCAGCAGCCAAGAGTGGGCGGGGGGCCGTTACTACGAGCAGTACTTC.

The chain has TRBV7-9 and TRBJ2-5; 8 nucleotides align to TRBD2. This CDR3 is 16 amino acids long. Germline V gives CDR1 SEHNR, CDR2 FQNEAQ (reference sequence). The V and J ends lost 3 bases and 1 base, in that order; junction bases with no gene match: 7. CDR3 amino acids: CASSFLAGEPQETQYF. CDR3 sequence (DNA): TGTGCCAGCAGCTTCCTAGCGGGCGAGCCCCAAGAGACCCAGTACTTC. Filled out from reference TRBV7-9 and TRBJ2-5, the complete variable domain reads DTGVSQNPRHKITKRGQNVTFRCDPISEHNRLYWYRQTLGQGPEFLTYFQNEAQLEKSRLLSDRFSAERPKGSFSTLEIQRTEQGDSAMYLCASSFLAGEPQETQYFGPGTRLLVL.

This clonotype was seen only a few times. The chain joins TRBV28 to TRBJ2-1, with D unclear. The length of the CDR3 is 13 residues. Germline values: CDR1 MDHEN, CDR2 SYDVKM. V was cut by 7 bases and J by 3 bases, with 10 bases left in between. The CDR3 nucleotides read TGTGCCAGCACCTTTACGAACTACAATGAGCAGTTCTTC. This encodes CASTFTNYNEQFF.

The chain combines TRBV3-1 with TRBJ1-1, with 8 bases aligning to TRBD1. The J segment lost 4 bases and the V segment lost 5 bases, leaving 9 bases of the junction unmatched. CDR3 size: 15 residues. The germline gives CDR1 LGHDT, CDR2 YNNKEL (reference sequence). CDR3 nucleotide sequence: TGTGCCAGCAGCTCCAGGGGGGACAGGAGCACTGAAGCTTTCTTT. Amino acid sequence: CASSSRGDRSTEAFF.

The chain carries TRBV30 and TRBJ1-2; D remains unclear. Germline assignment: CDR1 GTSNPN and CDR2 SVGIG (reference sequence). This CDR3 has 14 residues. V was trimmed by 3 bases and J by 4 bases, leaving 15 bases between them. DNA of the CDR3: TGTGCCTGGAGCCTTTCCCTTATGGGCTATGGCTACACCTTC. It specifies CAWSLSLMGYGYTF.

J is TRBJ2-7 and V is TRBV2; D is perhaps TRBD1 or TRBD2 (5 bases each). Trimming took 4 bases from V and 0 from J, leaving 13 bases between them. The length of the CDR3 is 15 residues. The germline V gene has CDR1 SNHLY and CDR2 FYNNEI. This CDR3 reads CASSVGRDRSYEQYF. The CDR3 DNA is TGTGCCAGCAGTGTAGGTCGGGACCGCTCCTACGAGCAGTACTTC.

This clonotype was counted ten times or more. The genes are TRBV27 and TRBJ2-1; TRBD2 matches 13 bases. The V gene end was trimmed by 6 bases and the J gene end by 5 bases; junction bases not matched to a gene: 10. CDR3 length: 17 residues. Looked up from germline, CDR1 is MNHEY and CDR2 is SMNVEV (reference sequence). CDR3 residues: CASRKRLAGGPDNEQFF. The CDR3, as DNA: TGTGCCAGCAGAAAAAGACTAGCGGGAGGACCCGACAATGAGCAGTTCTTC.

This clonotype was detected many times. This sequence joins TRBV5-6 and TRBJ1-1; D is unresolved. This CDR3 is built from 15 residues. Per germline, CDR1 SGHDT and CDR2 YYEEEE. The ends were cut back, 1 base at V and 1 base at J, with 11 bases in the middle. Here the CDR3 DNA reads TGTGCCAGCAGCTTGCAAAATCGACAGAACACTGAAGCTTTCTTT. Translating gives CASSLQNRQNTEAFF.